This entry lists 18 T cell receptor beta chains sequenced from one sample in a study of blood T cell repertoires in COVID-19. Libraries were prepared by immunoSEQ multiplex PCR; TCRdb keeps only in-frame clonotypes and omits some of them. The table lists about 140,000 clones, about 86% of them singletons. Sequencing used peripheral blood. Every receptor here comes from a woman aged 40 to 49 with acute or convalescent COVID-19.

This chain joins TRBV19 and TRBJ2-2; possible D gene TRBD1, 6 bases. V gave up 5 bases and J gave up 7 bases, with 20 bases separating them. Germline V lookup: CDR1 LNHDA, CDR2 SQIVND (reference sequence). The CDR3 consists of 16 residues. The CDR3 bases are TGTGCCAGTAGTTTTGGCAGGGGAAACCCTGGCGGGGAGCTGTTTTTT. This encodes CASSFGRGNPGGELFF.

The CDR3 region has the DNA TGTGCCAGCAGCGAACTAGCGGGAATGAGGGATACGCAGTATTTT. The encoded protein is CASSELAGMRDTQYF. The J gene is TRBJ2-3, the V gene TRBV9; 10 bases are shared with TRBD2. The CDR3 is 15 residues long. The germline V gene encodes CDR1 SGDLS and CDR2 YYNGEE. V was pared by 3 bases and J by 6 bases, with 7 bases of the junction left unmatched.

The V and J genes are TRBV28 and TRBJ1-5; 9 nucleotides agree with TRBD1. The junction had 10 bases not matched to a gene; V was cut back by 6 bases and J by 7 bases. Germline V gene data show CDR1 as MDHEN and CDR2 as SYDVKM. The CDR3 has 15 residues. The CDR3 DNA reads TGTGCCAGCAGACCCGGGACAGGGTTCGGCCAGCCCCAGCATTTT. Its protein product is CASRPGTGFGQPQHF.

The chain carries TRBV27 and TRBJ1-4; 8 nucleotides agree with TRBD1. This CDR3 comprises 21 residues. Trimming took 1 base from V and 4 from J; bases not matched to a gene: 20. CDR1 and CDR2 from the germline V gene are MNHEY and SMNVEV (reference sequence). CDR3 loop: CASSLYPTGDRRGALNEKLFF. The CDR3 nucleotides read TGTGCCAGCAGTTTATACCCCACCGGGGACAGGAGGGGGGCCCTTAATGAAAAACTGTTTTTT.

The chain joins TRBV28 to TRBJ1-2, with no clear D. Deletions cut 3 bases from V and 7 bases from J, with 21 bases between. From germline, CDR1 is MDHEN and CDR2 SYDVKM. The CDR3 totals 16 residues. The CDR3 sequence: CASSFPVDGLRGGYTF. In DNA, the CDR3 is TGTGCCAGCAGTTTCCCAGTCGACGGATTACGGGGTGGCTACACCTTC.

This clone has only a few counts. The chain links TRBV6-4 to TRBJ1-1, with a weak D call TRBD1 (6 bases). Germline values: CDR1 MRHNA, CDR2 SNTAGT. The CDR3 runs to 13 residues. The V end lost 5 bases, the J end lost 4 bases, and 11 bases lay between the germline ends. Written as DNA, the CDR3 is TGTGCCAGCAGTACAGGGATGGGCACTGAAGCTTTCTTT. Its translation: CASSTGMGTEAFF.

The V and J genes are TRBV2 and TRBJ1-5; D call uncertain. This CDR3 comprises 15 residues. CDR1 and CDR2 (germline): SNHLY, FYNNEI. V was pared by 3 bases and J by 2 bases, with 11 bases between. The CDR3 region has the DNA TGTGCCAGCAGTGACATGGGCGTGGGCAATCAGCCCCAGCATTTT. This sequence encodes CASSDMGVGNQPQHF.

The chain combines TRBV14 with TRBJ1-1, with a tentative D call TRBD1 (5 bases). The CDR3 runs 15 residues. CDR1 is SGHDN and CDR2 is FVKESK in the germline V gene. V lost 2 bases to trimming and J lost 3 bases, with 13 bases between them. This chain's CDR3 is CASSQIRVFDTEAFF. The CDR3 DNA sequence: TGTGCCAGCAGCCAAATCAGGGTGTTTGACACTGAAGCTTTCTTT. Complete variable domain (other parts from reference TRBV14 and TRBJ1-1): EAGVTQFPSHSVIEKGQTVTLRCDPISGHDNLYWYRRVMGKEIKFLLHFVKESKQDESGMPNNRFLAERTGGTYSTLKVQPAELEDSGVYFCASSQIRVFDTEAFFGQGTRLTVV.

V gene TRBV5-1 combines with J gene TRBJ2-7; D call uncertain. Germline-derived CDR1 and CDR2 are SGHRS and YFSETQ. Trimming pared 0 bases from V and 1 base from J, leaving 11 bases between. The CDR3 has 15 residues. In nucleotides, the CDR3 is TGCGCCAGCAGCTTGGACTACTTCTCTTCCTACGAGCAGTACTTC. Its translation is CASSLDYFSSYEQYF.

This clone turned up a few times. V usage is TRBV5-4 and J usage is TRBJ2-7; 14 nucleotides line up with TRBD2. The V and J ends lost 3 bases and 4 bases, in that order; junction bases with no gene match: 15. The CDR3 runs 19 residues. CDR1 is SGHNT and CDR2 is YYREEE in the germline V gene (reference sequence). In DNA form, the CDR3 reads TGTGCCAGCAGCTCAACCACCGGGACTAGCGGGAGATCTAGGTACGAGCAGTACTTC. It codes for CASSSTTGTSGRSRYEQYF.

This clone was detected a few times. This chain links TRBV24-1 with TRBJ1-4, with D possibly matching TRBD1 (5 bases). Trimming removed 3 bases at V and 3 bases at J, with 10 bases between. CDR1 is KGHDR and CDR2 is SFDVKD in the germline V gene. The CDR3 is 15 residues long. The CDR3: CATSDDRSANEKLFF. The CDR3 coding sequence is TGTGCCACCAGTGATGACAGATCGGCTAATGAAAAACTGTTTTTT.

The rearrangement links TRBV30 to TRBJ1-5, with 7 positions matching TRBD1. Per germline, CDR1 GTSNPN and CDR2 SVGIG (reference sequence). With 2 bases clipped from V and 6 bases from J, the junction kept 13 bases outside the gene matches. The CDR3 has 16 amino acids. The CDR3 sequence is CAWSRAGGGFAQPQHF. CDR3 in DNA: TGTGCCTGGAGTAGGGCAGGGGGAGGATTTGCTCAGCCCCAGCATTTT.

The J gene is TRBJ2-2, the V gene TRBV19; TRBD2 is a possible D gene (5 bases). The germline CDR1 and CDR2 sequences are LNHDA and SQIVND (reference sequence). The CDR3 sequence is 15 residues long. The V gene lost 7 bases and the J gene lost 1 base, with 13 bases spanning the gap. The CDR3 DNA sequence: TGTGCCAGTACGATGGACTCGTTGAACACCGGGGAGCTGTTTTTT. Protein product: CASTMDSLNTGELFF.

The V and J genes are TRBV27 and TRBJ2-1; D may be TRBD2 (6 bases). Trimming cost V 3 bases and J 3 bases, with 12 bases left between them. The V gene's germline CDR1 is MNHEY and CDR2 SMNVEV (reference sequence). This CDR3 has 15 amino acids. CDR3 sequence: CASSLRRGLYNEQFF. In DNA form, the CDR3 reads TGTGCCAGCAGTTTGAGGCGGGGCCTCTACAATGAGCAGTTCTTC.

The chain carries TRBV7-3 and TRBJ2-3; 7 bases align to TRBD1. This CDR3 has 15 amino acids. Germline trimming cut 3 bases from V and 3 bases from J; bases unmatched to any gene: 6. CDR1 and CDR2 from the germline V gene are SGHTA and FQGTGA. CDR3 amino acids: CASSLGTARTDTQYF. The CDR3 DNA is TGTGCCAGCAGCTTGGGGACAGCAAGAACAGATACGCAGTATTTT.

The chain is built from TRBV2 and TRBJ2-1; a possible D gene is TRBD1 (5 bases). The CDR3 is 13 residues long. V was shortened by 6 bases and J by 2 bases, with 8 bases between the two germline ends. Germline values: CDR1 SNHLY, CDR2 FYNNEI. The CDR3 DNA follows: TGTGCCAGCAGCAGACAGCCCTACAATGAGCAGTTCTTC. It encodes CASSRQPYNEQFF. The full variable domain, in which reference TRBV2 and TRBJ2-1 provide the parts outside the CDR3, is EPEVTQTPSHQVTQMGQEVILRCVPISNHLYFYWYRQILGQKVEFLVSFYNNEISEKSEIFDDQFSVERPDGSNFTLKIRSTKLEDSAMYFCASSRQPYNEQFFGPGTRLTVL.

This chain links TRBV19 with TRBJ1-2; 7 nucleotides match TRBD1. The V and J ends lost 6 bases and 0 bases, in that order; junction bases with no gene match: 4. The CDR3 has 14 amino acids. From germline, CDR1 is LNHDA and CDR2 SQIVND (reference sequence). The CDR3 sequence: CASSKTGSNYGYTF. The CDR3 nucleotides read TGTGCCAGTAGCAAGACAGGGTCTAACTATGGCTACACCTTC.

This clone turned up a few times. The rearrangement joins TRBV19 to TRBJ2-3, with D possibly TRBD1 on 6 matching bases. V was trimmed by 6 bases and J by 3 bases, leaving 7 bases between them. This CDR3 contains 12 residues. Germline CDR1 is LNHDA and CDR2 is SQIVND (reference sequence). CDR3 nucleotides: TGTGCCAGTAGGGGACAAACAGATACGCAGTATTTT. Amino acid sequence: CASRGQTDTQYF.